These 22 T cell receptor beta chains came from one sample sequenced in a study of cytomegalovirus exposure and HLA in healthy donors (dated by TCRdb to between 2016 and 2019). The receptor library was made with the immunoSEQ multiplex PCR assay. For the multiplex PCR, a mixture combining 60 forward primers for TCR Vbeta segments and 13 reverse primers for TCR Jbeta segments was used. The immuneACCESS repertoire file appears here via TCRdb, limited to in-frame rearrangements. These files lack a portion of the clones; in checked studies, under half of the deficit traces to unresolved V genes, and the cause of the others is not known. Here the sample has approximately 180,000 clones; roughly 80% occur a single time. Of the sample, roughly 4.9% falls within the top ten clones. Sample: PBMCs. The source of these receptors is a woman aged 18-30 years in good health and CMV-seropositive.

V usage is TRBV27 and J usage is TRBJ2-7; the D gene is possibly TRBD2 (5 bases). Germline values: CDR1 MNHEY, CDR2 SMNVEV (reference sequence). The V end was cut by 1 base, the J end by 4 bases, with 14 bases between. This CDR3 has 15 amino acids. CDR3 sequence (DNA): TGTGCCAGCAGTTTATATCCCCCGACGGGATACGAGCAGTACTTC. Protein sequence: CASSLYPPTGYEQYF.

V usage is TRBV5-4 and J usage is TRBJ1-1, with D uncertain. This CDR3 region has 13 residues. CDR1 and CDR2 (germline): SGHNT, YYREEE (reference sequence). Trimming pared 3 bases from V and 7 bases from J, leaving 13 bases between. The CDR3 loop reads CASSSLLADEAFF. Here the CDR3 DNA reads TGTGCCAGCAGCTCCCTTTTAGCCGATGAAGCTTTCTTT.

This clone has a single count. The chain couples TRBV30 to TRBJ2-7; no clear D gene. V gave up 5 bases and J gave up 3 bases, with 5 bases separating them. The CDR3 length is 10 residues. CDR1 is GTSNPN and CDR2 is SVGIG in the germline V gene (reference sequence). The CDR3 nucleotides are TGTGCCTGGGGCAACTACGAGCAGTACTTC. Translated, it gives CAWGNYEQYF.

With regard to this clone: This clone may be a read error of a much larger clone one base away. J is TRBJ1-1 and V is TRBV5-8; D may be TRBD1 (5 bases). V was clipped by 4 bases and J by 0 bases, with 13 bases between them. The CDR3 covers 15 residues. Germline CDR1 SGHTS, CDR2 YDEGEE. The CDR3 DNA is TGTGCCAGCAGCCAAGTTGCGGACATGAACACTGAAGCTTTCTTT. The encoded protein is CASSQVADMNTEAFF.

The CDR3 sequence: CASSGTSGGRADTQYF. The CDR3 region has the DNA TGTGCCAGCAGCGGGACTAGCGGGGGTAGGGCAGATACGCAGTATTTT. V usage is TRBV7-9 and J usage is TRBJ2-3, with 14 bases that match TRBD2. CDR1 and CDR2 from the germline V gene are SEHNR and FQNEAQ (reference sequence). Losses at the gene ends were 5 bases for V and 4 bases for J; bases not matched to a gene: 5. The CDR3 extends over 16 amino acids.

The V gene is TRBV11-2, the J gene TRBJ2-7; 9 bases align to TRBD1. Germline lookup yields CDR1 SGHAT and CDR2 FQNNGV. The CDR3 runs 13 residues. After removal of 6 bases from V and 5 bases from J, the junction contained 5 bases not matched to a gene. CDR3 sequence reads: CASRQTGGHEQYF. The CDR3 nucleotides are TGTGCCAGCAGGCAAACAGGGGGCCACGAGCAGTACTTC.

This chain joins TRBV7-2 and TRBJ2-7; 8 nucleotides match TRBD2. CDR3 size: 16 residues. V gave up 2 bases and J gave up 4 bases; unmatched junction bases: 10. In germline, CDR1 is SGHTA, CDR2 FQGNSA. The CDR3 DNA reads TGTGCCAGCAGCTTACAAGCGGGGGAGGTAAATTACGAGCAGTACTTC. Amino acid sequence: CASSLQAGEVNYEQYF.

The chain employs TRBV19 and TRBJ1-5; maybe TRBD1 (5 bases). The V end lost 9 bases, the J end lost 6 bases, and 12 bases lay between the germline ends. The CDR3 is 12 amino acids. The germline CDR1 and CDR2 sequences are LNHDA and SQIVND (reference sequence). The CDR3 reads CASRGVTQPQHF. The DNA for the CDR3 is TGTGCCAGCCGGGGGGTTACTCAGCCCCAGCATTTT.

The chain joins TRBV7-9 to TRBJ1-3; unclear D gene. The CDR3 is 14 amino acids. Germline V gene sequence: CDR1 SEHNR, CDR2 FQNEAQ (reference sequence). Trimming pared 5 bases from V and 0 bases from J, leaving 8 bases between. The CDR3 here is CASSLTYSGNTIYF. Written as DNA, the CDR3 is TGTGCCAGCAGCCTGACTTACTCTGGAAACACCATATATTTT.

The J gene is TRBJ2-5, the V gene TRBV27, with no clear D. The J call may not be correct, given that the DNA end is closer to TRBJ2-7. Germline CDR1 is MNHEY and CDR2 is SMNVEV (reference sequence). This CDR3 region has 13 residues. The CDR3 sequence is CASSFTVSYEQYF. The CDR3 nucleotides are TGTGCCAGCAGTTTTACTGTCTCCTACGAGCAGTACTTC.

Only a few counts were recorded for this clone. The chain has TRBV29-1 and TRBJ1-1, with no clear D. The CDR3 is made up of 11 amino acids. Between the trimmed V and J ends, which lost 8 bases and 11 bases, there was a span of 18 bases. In germline, CDR1 is SQVTM, CDR2 ANQGSEA. CDR3 in DNA: TGCAGCCACAAAACCGGATCGCGGGCTTTCTTT. This encodes CSHKTGSRAFF.

V and J are TRBV7-2 and TRBJ2-2, with D possibly TRBD2 on 7 matching bases. V gave up 1 base and J gave up 3 bases, with 12 bases separating them. The CDR3 sequence is 16 residues long. Germline V CDR1 and CDR2: SGHTA, FQGNSA. The CDR3: CASSLVAGADTGELFF. The CDR3 bases are TGTGCCAGCAGCTTAGTTGCGGGGGCCGACACCGGGGAGCTGTTTTTT.

In DNA form, the CDR3 reads TGTGCCAGCAGCTTAGGACTCGACGGTGAAGCTTTCTTT. It specifies CASSLGLDGEAFF. The rearrangement links TRBV7-9 to TRBJ1-1; D is uncertain. V lost 1 base to trimming and J lost 7 bases, with 10 bases between them. CDR3 length: 13 amino acids. CDR1 is SEHNR and CDR2 is FQNEAQ in the germline V gene (reference sequence).

This clone appeared a single time. Its ends do not fully match the called genes, so a read error is possible. In the same sample, other DNA sequences code for this CDR3. The genes are TRBV2 and TRBJ1-5; 8 bases are shared with TRBD1. This CDR3 has 18 amino acids. Per the germline V gene, CDR1 is SNHLY and CDR2 is FYNNEI. The CDR3 bases are TGCGCCAGCAGTGGAAAGGGACAGGTACTCAGTTACAATCAGCCCCAGCATTTT. Translated: CASSGKGQVLSYNQPQHF.

The chain joins TRBV25-1 to TRBJ2-5; TRBD2 might be the D (6 bases). The DNA end is more similar to TRBJ2-7, so the J call may be wrong. CDR3 length: 17 amino acids. CDR1 and CDR2 from the germline V gene are MGHDK and SYGVNS. CDR3 protein: CASSEIYGGRGAYEQYF. DNA for the CDR3: TGTGCCAGCAGTGAAATATATGGGGGGAGAGGGGCCTACGAGCAGTACTTC.

This chain links TRBV6-1 with TRBJ2-7, with 7 bases that match TRBD2. Trimming took 5 bases from V and 2 from J; bases not matched to a gene: 3. Germline lookup yields CDR1 MNHNS and CDR2 SASEGT. The CDR3 has 13 residues. The CDR3 loop is CASSQTSPYEQYF. The CDR3 DNA sequence: TGTGCCAGCAGTCAGACTAGCCCCTACGAGCAGTACTTC.

V and J are TRBV7-2 and TRBJ1-4; 7 nucleotides match TRBD1. Trimming at V came to 4 bases and at J to 8 bases, leaving 10 bases not matched to a gene. The CDR3 is 15 residues long. The germline gives CDR1 SGHTA, CDR2 FQGNSA. The CDR3 region is CASSSNRGSSEKLFF. The CDR3 DNA follows: TGTGCCAGCAGCTCCAACAGGGGCAGCAGCGAAAAACTGTTTTTT.

The chain recombines TRBV27 with TRBJ2-2; weak D call: TRBD1 (6 bases). The CDR3 contains 14 residues. CDR1 MNHEY and CDR2 SMNVEV come from the germline V gene (reference sequence). The V end was cut by 2 bases, the J end by 3 bases, with 7 bases between. CDR3 in DNA: TGTGCCAGCAGTTTAGGGACACACACCGGGGAGCTGTTTTTT. Translated: CASSLGTHTGELFF.

This clone appeared a few times. The chain joins TRBV9 to TRBJ1-4; weak D call: TRBD1 (6 bases). V was clipped by 3 bases and J by 7 bases, with 19 bases between them. The CDR3 runs 16 residues. Looked up from germline, CDR1 is SGDLS and CDR2 is YYNGEE. CDR3 nucleotides: TGTGCCAGCAGCGCAAACCGGGACACGACATCTGAAAAACTGTTTTTT. This sequence encodes CASSANRDTTSEKLFF. Together with reference TRBV9 and TRBJ1-4, the CDR3 gives the full variable domain: DSGVTQTPKHLITATGQRVTLRCSPRSGDLSVYWYQQSLDQGLQFLIQYYNGEERAKGNILERFSAQQFPDLHSELNLSSLELGDSALYFCASSANRDTTSEKLFFGSGTQLSVL.

The chain employs TRBV28 and TRBJ1-2; 7 bases align to TRBD1. Germline trimming cut 6 bases from V and 4 bases from J; bases unmatched to any gene: 2. The CDR3 has 12 residues. CDR1 is MDHEN and CDR2 is SYDVKM in the germline V gene. The CDR3 region is CASRRTGYGYTF. The CDR3 coding sequence is TGTGCCAGCAGACGGACAGGCTATGGCTACACCTTC.

The V call is TRBV4-3, the J call TRBJ2-3; 7 bases fit TRBD1. CDR3 length equals 20 residues. Germline CDR1 reads LGHNA; CDR2 reads YSLEER. With V trimmed by 0 bases and J by 4 bases, 19 bases remained unmatched. This chain's CDR3 is CASSQDWVLVAGGEADTQYF. CDR3 bases: TGCGCCAGCAGCCAAGATTGGGTGCTCGTGGCAGGGGGAGAGGCAGATACGCAGTATTTT.

The chain joins TRBV11-2 to TRBJ2-5; D perhaps matches TRBD2 (6 bases). The V end lost 2 bases, the J end lost 0 bases, and 13 bases lay between the germline ends. The CDR3 totals 16 residues. The germline CDR1 and CDR2 sequences are SGHAT and FQNNGV. The CDR3 protein is CASSLYAGRYQETQYF. In DNA, the CDR3 is TGTGCCAGCAGCTTATACGCGGGGAGGTACCAAGAGACCCAGTACTTC.